This TCR beta chain was sequenced for a study of cytomegalovirus exposure and HLA in healthy donors. Study outcomes and limitations: Reports indicate that TCR beta sequences accurately predicted the HLA-A and HLA-B alleles of most subjects. A missense variant in DCLRE1C was later tied to TCR beta V- and J-gene trimming.

The PCR contained 60 Vbeta and 13 Jbeta primers. The data were produced by immunoSEQ multiplex PCR, yet TCRdb's version contains in-frame clones alone and is incomplete. The sample has more than 75,000 clones, about 68% seen once. Notes on this clone: What it binds is unknown.

The sequenced material came from PBMCs. This receptor was identified in a man aged 40-55 years in good health and CMV-seropositive.

The CDR3 protein is CASGAGTSRQTQYF. CDR3 nucleotide sequence: TGCGCCAGCGGGGCCGGGACTAGCAGGCAGACCCAGTACTTC. The chain combines TRBV5-1 with TRBJ2-5; 9 bases are shared with TRBD2. V was pared by 7 bases and J by 6 bases, with 10 bases of the junction left unmatched. Germline CDR1 reads SGHRS; CDR2 reads YFSETQ. The CDR3 is 14 amino acids.